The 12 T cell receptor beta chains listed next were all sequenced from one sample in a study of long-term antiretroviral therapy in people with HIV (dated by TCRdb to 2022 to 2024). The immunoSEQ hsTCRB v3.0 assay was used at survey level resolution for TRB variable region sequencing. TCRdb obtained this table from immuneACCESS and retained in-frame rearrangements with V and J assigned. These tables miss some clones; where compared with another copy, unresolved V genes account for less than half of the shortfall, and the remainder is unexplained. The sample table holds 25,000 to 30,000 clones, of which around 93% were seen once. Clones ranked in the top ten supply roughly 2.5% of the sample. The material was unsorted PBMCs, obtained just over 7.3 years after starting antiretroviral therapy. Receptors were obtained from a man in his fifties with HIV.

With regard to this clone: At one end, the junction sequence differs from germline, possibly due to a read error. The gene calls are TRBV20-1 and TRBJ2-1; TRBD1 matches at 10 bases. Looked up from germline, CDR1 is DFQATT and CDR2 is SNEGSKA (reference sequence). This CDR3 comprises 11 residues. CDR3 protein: CSARNGDRGLF. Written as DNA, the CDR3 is TGCAGTGCTAGAAACGGGGACAGGGGTCTCTTC.

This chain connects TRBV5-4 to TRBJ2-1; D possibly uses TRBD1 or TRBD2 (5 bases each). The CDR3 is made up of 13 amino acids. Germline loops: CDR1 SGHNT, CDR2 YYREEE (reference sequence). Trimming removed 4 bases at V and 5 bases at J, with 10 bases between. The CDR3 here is CASSAGTNNEQFF. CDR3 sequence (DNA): TGTGCCAGCAGCGCCGGGACCAACAATGAGCAGTTCTTC.

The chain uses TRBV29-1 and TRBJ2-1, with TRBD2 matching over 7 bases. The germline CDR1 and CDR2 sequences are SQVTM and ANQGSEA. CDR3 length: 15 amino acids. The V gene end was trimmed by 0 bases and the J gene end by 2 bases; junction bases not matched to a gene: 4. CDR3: CSVEDGGDPYNEQFF. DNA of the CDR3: TGCAGCGTTGAAGATGGGGGGGACCCCTACAATGAGCAGTTCTTC.

CDR3 coding DNA: TGTGCCAGCAGCGTATCTGACAGGGCTTACGAGCAGTACTTC. Encoded protein: CASSVSDRAYEQYF. This rearrangement joins TRBV9 to TRBJ2-7; TRBD1 matches at 7 bases. Trimming cost V 1 base and J 4 bases; bases outside gene matches: 5. Germline V gives CDR1 SGDLS, CDR2 YYNGEE. The length of the CDR3 is 14 residues. The variable domain in full, completed from reference TRBV9 and TRBJ2-7, reads DSGVTQTPKHLITATGQRVTLRCSPRSGDLSVYWYQQSLDQGLQFLIQYYNGEERAKGNILERFSAQQFPDLHSELNLSSLELGDSALYFCASSVSDRAYEQYFGPGTRLTVT.

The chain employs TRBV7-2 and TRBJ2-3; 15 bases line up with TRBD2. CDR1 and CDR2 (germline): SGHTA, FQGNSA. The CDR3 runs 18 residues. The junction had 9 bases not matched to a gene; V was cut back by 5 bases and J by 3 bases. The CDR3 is CASSPRTSGGAGTDTQYF. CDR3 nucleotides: TGTGCCAGCAGCCCCCGGACTAGCGGGGGGGCCGGTACAGATACGCAGTATTTT.

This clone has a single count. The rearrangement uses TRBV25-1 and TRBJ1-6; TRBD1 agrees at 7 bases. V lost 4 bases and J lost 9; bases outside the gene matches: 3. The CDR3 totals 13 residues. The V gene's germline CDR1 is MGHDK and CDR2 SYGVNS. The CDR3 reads CASSGQGGSPLHF. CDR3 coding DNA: TGTGCCAGCAGTGGACAGGGAGGTTCACCCCTCCACTTT.

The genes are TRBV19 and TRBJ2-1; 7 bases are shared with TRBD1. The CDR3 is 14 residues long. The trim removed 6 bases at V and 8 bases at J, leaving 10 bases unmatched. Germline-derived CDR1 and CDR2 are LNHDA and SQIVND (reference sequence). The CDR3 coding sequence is TGTGCCAGTAGCAGACAGGGATTTAGGCATGAGCAGTTCTTC. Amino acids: CASSRQGFRHEQFF.

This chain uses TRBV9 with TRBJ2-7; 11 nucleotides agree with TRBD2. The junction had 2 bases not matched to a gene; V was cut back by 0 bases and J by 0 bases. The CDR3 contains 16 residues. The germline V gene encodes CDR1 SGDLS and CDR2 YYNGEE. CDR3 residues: CASSVGGLADSYEQYF. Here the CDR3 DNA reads TGTGCCAGCAGCGTAGGGGGACTAGCGGACTCCTACGAGCAGTACTTC.

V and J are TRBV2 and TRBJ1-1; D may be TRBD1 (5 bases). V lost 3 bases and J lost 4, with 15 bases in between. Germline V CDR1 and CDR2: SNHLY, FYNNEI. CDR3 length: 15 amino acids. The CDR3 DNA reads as TGTGCCAGCAGTGATAGTAGAGGGGCGCGCACTGAAGCTTTCTTT. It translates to CASSDSRGARTEAFF. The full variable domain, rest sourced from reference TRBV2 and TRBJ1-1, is EPEVTQTPSHQVTQMGQEVILRCVPISNHLYFYWYRQILGQKVEFLVSFYNNEISEKSEIFDDQFSVERPDGSNFTLKIRSTKLEDSAMYFCASSDSRGARTEAFFGQGTRLTVV.

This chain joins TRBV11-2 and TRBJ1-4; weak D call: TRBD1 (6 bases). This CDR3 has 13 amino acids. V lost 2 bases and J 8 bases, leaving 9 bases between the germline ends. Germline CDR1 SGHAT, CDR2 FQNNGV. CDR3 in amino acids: CASSLSGQEKLFF. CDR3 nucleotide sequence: TGTGCCAGCAGCTTATCCGGACAGGAAAAACTGTTTTTT.

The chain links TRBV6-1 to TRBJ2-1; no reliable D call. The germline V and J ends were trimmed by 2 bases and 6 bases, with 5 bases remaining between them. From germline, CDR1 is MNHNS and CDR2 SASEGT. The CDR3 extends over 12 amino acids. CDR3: CASSERSNEQFF. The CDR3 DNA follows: TGTGCCAGCAGTGAAAGGAGCAATGAGCAGTTCTTC.

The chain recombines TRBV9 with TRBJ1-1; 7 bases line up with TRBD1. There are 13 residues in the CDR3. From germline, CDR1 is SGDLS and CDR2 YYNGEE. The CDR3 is CNNPQGGNTEAFF. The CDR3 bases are TGTAACAACCCCCAGGGGGGGAACACTGAAGCTTTCTTT.